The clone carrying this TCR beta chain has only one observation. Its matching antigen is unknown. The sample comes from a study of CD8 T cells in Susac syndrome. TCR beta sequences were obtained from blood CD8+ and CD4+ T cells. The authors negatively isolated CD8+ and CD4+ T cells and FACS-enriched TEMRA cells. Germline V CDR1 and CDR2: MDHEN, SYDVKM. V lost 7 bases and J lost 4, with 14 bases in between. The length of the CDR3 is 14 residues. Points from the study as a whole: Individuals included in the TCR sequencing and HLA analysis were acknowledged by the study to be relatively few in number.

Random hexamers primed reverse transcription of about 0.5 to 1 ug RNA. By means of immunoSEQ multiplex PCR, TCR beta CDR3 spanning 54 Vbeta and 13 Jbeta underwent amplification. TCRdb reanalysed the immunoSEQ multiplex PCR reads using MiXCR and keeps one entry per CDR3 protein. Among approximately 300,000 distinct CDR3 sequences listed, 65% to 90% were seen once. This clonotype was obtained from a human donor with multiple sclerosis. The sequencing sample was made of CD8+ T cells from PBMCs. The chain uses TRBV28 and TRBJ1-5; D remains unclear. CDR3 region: CASTLVRANQPQHF. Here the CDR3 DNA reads TGTGCCAGCACCCTTGTTAGGGCAAATCAGCCCCAGCATTTT.